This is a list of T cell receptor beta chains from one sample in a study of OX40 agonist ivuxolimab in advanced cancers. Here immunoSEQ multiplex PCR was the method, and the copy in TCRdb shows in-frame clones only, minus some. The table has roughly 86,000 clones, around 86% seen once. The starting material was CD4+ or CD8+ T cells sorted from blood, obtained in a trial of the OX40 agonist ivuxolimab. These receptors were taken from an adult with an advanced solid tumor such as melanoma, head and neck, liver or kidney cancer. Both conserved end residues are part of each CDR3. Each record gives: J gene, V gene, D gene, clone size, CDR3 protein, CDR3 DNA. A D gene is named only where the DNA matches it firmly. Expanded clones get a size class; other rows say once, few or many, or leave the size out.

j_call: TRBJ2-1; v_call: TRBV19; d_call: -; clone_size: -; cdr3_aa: CASSNGASGNEQFF; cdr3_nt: TGTGCCAGTAGTAACGGGGCCTCGGGTAATGAGCAGTTCTTC
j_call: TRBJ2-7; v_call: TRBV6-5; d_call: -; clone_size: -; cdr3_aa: CASSYGLRESYEQYF; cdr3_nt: TGTGCCAGCAGTTACGGTTTGCGGGAATCCTACGAGCAGTACTTC
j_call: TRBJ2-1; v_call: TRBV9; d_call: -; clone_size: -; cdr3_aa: CASSVGLGIYNEQFF; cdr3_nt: TGTGCCAGCAGCGTAGGTCTGGGGATCTACAATGAGCAGTTCTTC
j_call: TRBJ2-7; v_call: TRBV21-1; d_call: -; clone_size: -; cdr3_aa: CASSPQYYEQYF; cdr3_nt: TGTGCCAGCAGCCCCCAGTACTACGAGCAGTACTTC
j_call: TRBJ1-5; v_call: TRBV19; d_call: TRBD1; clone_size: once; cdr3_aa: CASSIEGTVASNQPQHF; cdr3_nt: TGTGCCAGTAGTATAGAAGGGACAGTGGCGAGCAATCAGCCCCAGCATTTT
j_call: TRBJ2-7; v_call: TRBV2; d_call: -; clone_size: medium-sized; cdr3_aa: CASGQQGLDQYF; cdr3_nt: TGTGCCAGCGGGCAACAGGGACTTGACCAGTACTTC
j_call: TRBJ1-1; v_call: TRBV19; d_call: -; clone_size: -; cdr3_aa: CASSNVADTEAFF; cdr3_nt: TGTGCCAGTAGTAACGTGGCGGACACTGAAGCTTTCTTT
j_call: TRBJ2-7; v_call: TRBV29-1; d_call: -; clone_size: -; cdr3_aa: CSVVFTYEQYF; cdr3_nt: TGCAGCGTTGTCTTCACCTACGAGCAGTACTTC
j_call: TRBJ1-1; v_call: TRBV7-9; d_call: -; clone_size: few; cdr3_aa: CASSRGQNTEAFF; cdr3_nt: TGTGCCAGCAGCCGGGGGCAGAACACTGAAGCTTTCTTT
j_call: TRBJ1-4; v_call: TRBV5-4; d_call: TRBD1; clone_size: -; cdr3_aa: CASSVHRGGQANEKLFF; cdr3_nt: TGTGCCAGCAGCGTACACCGCGGCGGACAGGCTAATGAAAAACTGTTTTTT
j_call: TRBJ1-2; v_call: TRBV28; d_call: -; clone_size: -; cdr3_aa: CASSFEVYGYTF; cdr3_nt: TGTGCCAGCAGTTTTGAGGTTTATGGCTACACCTTC
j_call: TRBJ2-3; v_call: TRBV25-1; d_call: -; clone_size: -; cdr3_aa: CASSRGGTDTQYF; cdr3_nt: TGTGCCAGCAGCCGTGGGGGTACAGATACGCAGTATTTT
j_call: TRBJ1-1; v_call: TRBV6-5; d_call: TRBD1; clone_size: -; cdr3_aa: CASSGQGTNTEAFF; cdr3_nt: TGTGCCAGCAGTGGACAGGGGACAAACACTGAAGCTTTCTTT
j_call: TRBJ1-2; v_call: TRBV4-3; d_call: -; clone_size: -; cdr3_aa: CASSPEGEDYGYTF; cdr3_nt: TGCGCCAGCAGCCCCGAAGGGGAAGACTATGGCTACACCTTC
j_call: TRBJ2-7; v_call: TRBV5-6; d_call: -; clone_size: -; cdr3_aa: CASSPTGEASGRNDEQYF; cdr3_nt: TGTGCCAGCAGCCCGACAGGGGAAGCCAGCGGGAGGAACGACGAGCAGTACTTC
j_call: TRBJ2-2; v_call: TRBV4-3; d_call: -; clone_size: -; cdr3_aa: CASSRLRAGGELFF; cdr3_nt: TGCGCCAGCAGCCGCCTAAGGGCTGGCGGGGAGCTGTTTTTT
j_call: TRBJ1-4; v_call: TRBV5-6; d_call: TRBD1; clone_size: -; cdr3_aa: CASSFSGTGETNEKLFF; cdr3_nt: TGTGCCAGCAGCTTCTCCGGGACAGGGGAGACTAATGAAAAACTGTTTTTT
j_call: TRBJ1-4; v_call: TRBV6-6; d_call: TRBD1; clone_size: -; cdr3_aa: CAIARTGREKLFF; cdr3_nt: TGTGCCATCGCCCGGACAGGGCGCGAAAAACTGTTTTTT
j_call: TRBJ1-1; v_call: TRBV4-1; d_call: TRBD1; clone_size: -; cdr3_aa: CASSLRQGAPEAFF; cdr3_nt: TGCGCCAGCAGCCTCAGACAGGGGGCCCCTGAAGCTTTCTTT
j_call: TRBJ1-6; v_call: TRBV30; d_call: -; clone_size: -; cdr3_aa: CAWSSQTSPLHF; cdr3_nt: TGTGCCTGGAGTTCCCAGACGTCACCCCTCCACTTT
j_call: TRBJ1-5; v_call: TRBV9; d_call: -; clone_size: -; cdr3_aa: CASSQSGTESYSNQPQHF; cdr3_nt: TGTGCCAGCAGCCAATCCGGGACGGAATCATATAGCAATCAGCCCCAGCATTTT
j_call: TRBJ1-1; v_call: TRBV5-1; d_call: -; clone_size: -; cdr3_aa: CASSLDRGTEAFF; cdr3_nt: TGCGCCAGCAGCTTGGACCGGGGCACTGAAGCTTTCTTT
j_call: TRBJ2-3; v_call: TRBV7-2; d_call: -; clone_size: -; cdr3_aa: CASSLAVTDTQYF; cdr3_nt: TGTGCCAGCAGCTTAGCTGTCACAGATACGCAGTATTTT
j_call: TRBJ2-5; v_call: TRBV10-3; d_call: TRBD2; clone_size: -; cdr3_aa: CAISSGTSGDGETQYF; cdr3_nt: TGTGCCATCAGCTCCGGGACTAGCGGAGATGGGGAGACCCAGTACTTC
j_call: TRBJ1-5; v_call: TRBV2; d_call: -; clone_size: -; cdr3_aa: CASNSGSNQPQHF; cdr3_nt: TGTGCCAGTAATTCAGGGAGCAATCAGCCCCAGCATTTT
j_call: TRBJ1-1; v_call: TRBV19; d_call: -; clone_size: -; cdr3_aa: CASSPGLLEAFF; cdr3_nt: TGTGCCAGTAGTCCCGGGTTGCTAGAAGCTTTCTTT
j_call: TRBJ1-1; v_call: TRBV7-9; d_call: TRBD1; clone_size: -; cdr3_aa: CASSSPTGDTEAFF; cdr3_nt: TGTGCCAGCAGCTCACCGACAGGGGACACTGAAGCTTTCTTT
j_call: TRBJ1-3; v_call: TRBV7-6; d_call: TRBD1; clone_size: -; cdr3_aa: CASSSTGNGNTIYF; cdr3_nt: TGTGCCAGCAGCTCGACAGGGAATGGAAACACCATATATTTT
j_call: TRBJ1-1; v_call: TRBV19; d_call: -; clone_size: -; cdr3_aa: CASSGQGRMNTEAFF; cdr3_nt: TGTGCCAGTAGTGGCCAGGGGAGAATGAACACTGAAGCTTTCTTT
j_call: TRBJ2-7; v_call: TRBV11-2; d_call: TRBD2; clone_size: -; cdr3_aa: CASSFQTGTSGAYEQYF; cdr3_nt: TGTGCCAGCAGCTTTCAAACAGGGACTAGCGGGGCCTACGAGCAGTACTTC
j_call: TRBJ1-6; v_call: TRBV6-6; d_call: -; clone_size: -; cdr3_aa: CASTRVPNSPLHF; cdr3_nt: TGTGCCAGCACCAGGGTCCCTAATTCACCCCTCCACTTT
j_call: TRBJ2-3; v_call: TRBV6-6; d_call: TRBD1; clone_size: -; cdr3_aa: CASETGGATSADTQYF; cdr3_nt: TGTGCCAGCGAGACAGGGGGCGCGACCTCTGCAGATACGCAGTATTTT
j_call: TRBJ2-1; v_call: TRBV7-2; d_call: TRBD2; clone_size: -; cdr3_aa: CASSANLAGGYNEQFF; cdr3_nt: TGTGCCAGCAGCGCCAATCTAGCGGGAGGTTACAATGAGCAGTTCTTC
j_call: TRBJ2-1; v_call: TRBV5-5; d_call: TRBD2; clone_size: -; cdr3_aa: CASSPGLVGGEQFF; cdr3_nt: TGTGCCAGCAGCCCCGGACTAGTAGGAGGTGAGCAGTTCTTC
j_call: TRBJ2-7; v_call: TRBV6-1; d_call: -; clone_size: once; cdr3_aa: CASSATGYEQYF; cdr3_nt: TGTGCCAGCAGTGCCACAGGCTACGAGCAGTACTTC
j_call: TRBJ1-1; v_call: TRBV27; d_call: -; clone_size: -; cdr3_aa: CASRRTGPMNTEAFF; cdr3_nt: TGTGCCAGCAGGCGGACGGGACCTATGAACACTGAAGCTTTCTTT
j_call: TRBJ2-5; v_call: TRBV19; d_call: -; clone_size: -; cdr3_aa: CASSIYVAVGETQYF; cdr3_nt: TGTGCCAGTAGTATTTATGTGGCTGTGGGGGAGACCCAGTACTTC
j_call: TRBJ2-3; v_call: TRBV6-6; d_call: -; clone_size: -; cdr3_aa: CASSYYGTDTQYF; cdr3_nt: TGTGCCAGCAGTTACTACGGCACAGATACGCAGTATTTT
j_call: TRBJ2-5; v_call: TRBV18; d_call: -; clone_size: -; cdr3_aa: CASSPTSFQETQYF; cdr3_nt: TGTGCCAGCTCACCAACAAGTTTTCAAGAGACCCAGTACTTC
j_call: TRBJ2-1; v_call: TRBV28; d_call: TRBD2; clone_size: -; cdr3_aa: CASSSGGVYNEQFF; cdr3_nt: TGTGCCAGCAGCAGCGGGGGGGTCTACAATGAGCAGTTCTTC
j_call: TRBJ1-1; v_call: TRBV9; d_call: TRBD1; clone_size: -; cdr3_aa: CASSVGGQGTEAFF; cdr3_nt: TGTGCCAGCAGCGTAGGGGGACAGGGGACTGAAGCTTTCTTT
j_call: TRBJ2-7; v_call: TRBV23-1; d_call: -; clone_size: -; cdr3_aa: CASSQSVRTLSYEQYF; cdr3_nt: TGCGCCAGCAGTCAATCAGTCCGGACTCTCTCCTACGAGCAGTACTTC
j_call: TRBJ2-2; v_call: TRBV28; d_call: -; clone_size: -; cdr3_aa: CASRGSGANTGELFF; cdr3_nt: TGTGCCAGCAGGGGGTCGGGGGCCAACACCGGGGAGCTGTTTTTT
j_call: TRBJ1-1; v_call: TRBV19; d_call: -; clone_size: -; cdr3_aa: CASSTDTAWLGTEAFF; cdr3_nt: TGTGCCAGTAGTACGGACACGGCTTGGTTGGGCACTGAAGCTTTCTTT
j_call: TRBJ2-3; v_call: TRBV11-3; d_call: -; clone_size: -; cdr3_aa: CASSLFGDTQYF; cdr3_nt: TGTGCCAGCAGCTTATTCGGCGATACGCAGTATTTT